The clone carrying this T cell receptor beta chain was counted only a few times. The record originates from a study of T-cell memory formation after mild COVID-19. The CDR3 spans 12 residues. Germline CDR1 DFQATT, CDR2 SNEGSKA (reference sequence). The V end lost 3 bases, the J end lost 3 bases, and 8 bases lay between the germline ends. TCRdb re-called the 5' RACE reads through MiXCR, storing one row per CDR3 protein. The table lists about 120,000 distinct CDR3 sequences, 20% to 25% of them singletons. This TCR derives from a man in his late teens or twenties who had mild COVID-19 (a few samples of this study predate the infection). Cell type and time point are not known. V gene TRBV20-1 combines with J gene TRBJ1-1, with D unclear. Sequenced sample: PBMCs or a T cell subset sorted from them (not recorded which). This CDR3 is CSASLRDTEAFF. The CDR3 DNA reads as TGCAGTGCTAGTCTGCGAGACACTGAAGCTTTCTTT.